This entry lists 21 T cell receptor beta chains sequenced from one sample in a study of T cells in Graves' hyperthyroidism and ophthalmopathy. Researchers amplified the TCR beta CDR3 regions from RNA transcripts. RT-PCR in the first round (using the HTBI primer set) targeted the TCR CDR3. TCRdb reanalysed the multiplex PCR reads using MiXCR and keeps one entry per CDR3 protein. This table has about 600,000 distinct CDR3 sequences, 13% to 15% appearing once. The sequencing sample was made of blood. The receptors come from a woman between 18 and 29 years old with Graves' ophthalmopathy.

Many counts were recorded for this clonotype. The chain links TRBV5-1 to TRBJ2-1; a possible D gene is TRBD1 (7 bases). V lost 5 bases and J 4 bases, leaving 28 bases between the germline ends. Per germline, CDR1 SGHRS and CDR2 YFSETQ. CDR3 size: 19 residues. CDR3 DNA sequence: TGCGCCAGCAGGCTCCGGGACAGAGCAGCGGGCCACCTATACAATGAGCAGTTCTTC. Translating it yields CASRLRDRAAGHLYNEQFF.

This clonotype was seen many times. The chain combines TRBV7-9 with TRBJ2-1, with 9 bases matching TRBD1. CDR1 SEHNR and CDR2 FQNEAQ come from the germline V gene (reference sequence). V dropped 5 bases and J dropped 8; count of bases not matched to a gene: 7. The CDR3 has 14 amino acids. CDR3 in DNA: TGTGCCAGCAGCCGGGACAGGGTAGGGGATGAGCAGTTCTTC. It is translated as CASSRDRVGDEQFF.

On this clonotype: At one of its ends the junction is not consistent with the germline gene, which may arise from a read error. The chain joins TRBV24-1 to TRBJ2-2; 7 positions agree with TRBD1. Germline V gives CDR1 KGHDR, CDR2 SFDVKD. CDR3 size: 15 residues. CDR3 DNA sequence: TGTACCACCAGCCCGGGACAGATGAACACCGGGGAGCTGTTTTTT. This codes for CTTSPGQMNTGELFF.

This clonotype was counted many times. The chain is built from TRBV20-1 and TRBJ2-5; D uncertain. This CDR3 spans 13 amino acids. V lost 2 bases and J 5 bases, leaving 12 bases between the germline ends. CDR1 DFQATT and CDR2 SNEGSKA come from the germline V gene (reference sequence). The CDR3 reads CSARLGSRETQYF. The CDR3 DNA is TGCAGTGCTAGACTGGGGTCGCGCGAGACCCAGTACTTC.

As for this clonotype: Relative to the germline gene, one junction end is altered; a read error may explain this. J is TRBJ2-5 and V is TRBV7-9, with 11 bases lining up with TRBD2. The germline CDR1 and CDR2 sequences are SEHNR and FQNEAQ (reference sequence). The CDR3 consists of 14 residues. CDR3: CACRGTSGRAGMDF. As DNA, the CDR3 is TGTGCCTGTAGAGGGACTAGCGGACGCGCGGGCATGGACTTC.

This clonotype was observed a few times. The rearrangement joins TRBV7-9 to TRBJ2-1; possible D gene TRBD1, 5 bases. This CDR3 has 15 residues. Germline V gives CDR1 SEHNR, CDR2 FQNEAQ (reference sequence). V was cut by 5 bases and J by 5 bases, with 16 bases left in between. The CDR3 DNA sequence: TGTGCCAGCAGCCTAAGACAATCAGGGCACAATGAGCAGTTCTTC. It is translated as CASSLRQSGHNEQFF.

This clonotype was seen at least ten times. This chain connects TRBV12-3 or TRBV12-4 to TRBJ1-1; 8 bases are a match to TRBD1. There are 14 residues in the CDR3. V shed 10 bases and J 5 bases; nucleotides not matched to a gene: 12. CDR3 nucleotide sequence: TGTGCCACCACCGACCCAGGGGGCTCTACTGAAGCTTTCTTT. Encoded protein: CATTDPGGSTEAFF.

This clonotype was picked up many times. This chain connects TRBV4-1 to TRBJ1-5, with D perhaps TRBD1 (5 bases). The germline V gene has CDR1 MGHRA and CDR2 YSYEKL. Between the trimmed V and J ends, which lost 0 bases and 5 bases, there was a span of 14 bases. The CDR3 has 16 residues. CDR3 DNA: TGCGCCAGCAGCCAAGATCCGGCAGGGCGGCATCAGCCCCAGCATTTT. It yields the protein CASSQDPAGRHQPQHF.

This rearrangement joins TRBV7-8 to TRBJ2-1, with TRBD2 matching 13 bases. Trimming cost V 5 bases and J 10 bases; bases outside gene matches: 14. This CDR3 has 17 amino acids. Germline CDR1 and CDR2: SGHVS and FQNEAQ. In DNA, the CDR3 is TGTGCCAGCAGCCCAAGTCTGAGACTAGCGGGAGGTCACGAGCAGTTCTTC. Residues: CASSPSLRLAGGHEQFF.

This clonotype occurred a few times. This chain uses TRBV2 with TRBJ2-5, with D perhaps assigned TRBD1 or TRBD2 (6 bases each). In germline, CDR1 is SNHLY, CDR2 FYNNEI. V lost 7 bases to trimming and J lost 4 bases, with 10 bases between them. This CDR3 comprises 12 residues. The CDR3 DNA reads as TGTGCCAGCACCCGGGGGCCAGAGACCCAGTACTTC. It codes for CASTRGPETQYF.

This clonotype appeared many times. The chain has TRBV7-9 and TRBJ2-7, with D perhaps TRBD2 (6 bases). Germline loops: CDR1 SEHNR, CDR2 FQNEAQ (reference sequence). V was cut by 4 bases and J by 1 base, with 23 bases left in between. The length of the CDR3 is 18 residues. The DNA of the CDR3 is TGTGCCAGCAGCTCCCCGCCCGGGACTCCCGAGTTGTCCTACGAGCAGTACTTC. It is translated as CASSSPPGTPELSYEQYF.

V usage is TRBV12-5 and J usage is TRBJ1-1; TRBD1 aligns across 7 bases. This CDR3 spans 14 amino acids. The V and J ends lost 5 bases and 5 bases, in that order; junction bases with no gene match: 8. Germline CDR1 LGHNT, CDR2 FRNRAP. The CDR3 bases are TGTGCTAGTGGTCCCACCCAGGGGGGGACTGAAGCTTTCTTT. Translated: CASGPTQGGTEAFF.

This clonotype has a count of ten or more. A much larger clone differs from this one at a single base, so this may be a read error. The chain joins TRBV12-3 or TRBV12-4 to TRBJ2-7; D remains ambiguous. The CDR3 covers 11 residues. Between the trimmed V and J ends, which lost 3 bases and 3 bases, there was a span of 3 bases. DNA for the CDR3: TGTGCCAGCAGTTTCCACTACGAGCAGTACTTC. This sequence encodes CASSFHYEQYF.

This chain joins TRBV11-3 and TRBJ2-7; 9 bases match TRBD2. The V and J ends lost 0 bases and 2 bases, in that order; junction bases with no gene match: 8. Germline V gene lookup returns CDR1 SGHNT and CDR2 YENEEA. The CDR3 loop spans 17 amino acids. CDR3 sequence: CASSLEPVSGRTYEQYF. The CDR3 nucleotides are TGTGCCAGCAGCTTAGAACCTGTTAGCGGGAGAACCTACGAGCAGTACTTC.

In this sample, this clonotype turned up many times. The gene calls are TRBV10-3 and TRBJ2-7; TRBD2 aligns across 8 bases. The CDR3 has 16 amino acids. Germline-derived CDR1 and CDR2 are ENHRY and SYGVKD. V was pared by 4 bases and J by 4 bases, with 12 bases of the junction left unmatched. The chain's CDR3 is CAISARGGREVYEQYF. For the CDR3, the DNA is TGTGCCATCAGTGCCCGAGGGGGGCGGGAGGTGTACGAGCAGTACTTC.

This clonotype occurred many times. The chain carries TRBV12-3 or TRBV12-4 and TRBJ2-5; D not certain. The CDR3 sequence is 13 residues long. V lost 1 base to trimming and J lost 3 bases, with 6 bases between them. CDR3 nucleotide sequence: TGTGCCAGCAGTTTAGGAGACGAAGAGACCCAGTACTTC. Its translation: CASSLGDEETQYF.

A few counts support this clonotype. The rearrangement links TRBV9 to TRBJ2-1; possibly TRBD2 for D (6 bases). This CDR3 has 14 amino acids. Germline-derived CDR1 and CDR2 are SGDLS and YYNGEE. The V end was cut by 4 bases, the J end by 9 bases, with 17 bases between. The DNA for the CDR3 is TGTGCCAGCAGCAGTCGGGACTCCTCCGCTGAGCAGTTCTTC. It encodes CASSSRDSSAEQFF.

This clonotype was counted only a few times. The CDR3 sequence: CASPTVGVGNQPQHF. In nucleotides, the CDR3 is TGCGCCAGCCCCACGGTGGGAGTCGGCAATCAGCCCCAGCATTTT. J is TRBJ1-5 and V is TRBV10-1, with D unclear. The CDR3 sequence is 15 residues long. V was cut by 8 bases and J by 2 bases, with 16 bases left in between. From germline, CDR1 is WNHNN and CDR2 SYGVQD (reference sequence).

The V call is TRBV27, the J call TRBJ2-1; possible D gene TRBD2, 6 bases. The CDR3 consists of 16 residues. The germline V gene has CDR1 MNHEY and CDR2 SMNVEV (reference sequence). Trimming removed 4 bases from V and 4 bases from J, with 17 bases in between. DNA for the CDR3: TGTGCCAGCAGTTCAAGCGGAGGGGTGTTTTACAATGAGCAGTTCTTC. This gives the protein CASSSSGGVFYNEQFF.

This clonotype was seen only a few times. CDR3 nucleotides: TGTGCCAGCAGTTACACGGTGGGACTAGCGGCCGAGCAGTTCTTC. Translating gives CASSYTVGLAAEQFF. V is TRBV6-2 or TRBV6-3 and J is TRBJ2-1; 11 nucleotides match TRBD2. The trim removed 2 bases at V and 10 bases at J, leaving 7 bases unmatched. This CDR3 is built from 15 residues. The germline CDR1 and CDR2 sequences are MNHEY and SVGEGT.

The gene calls are TRBV28 and TRBJ1-6; TRBD1 matches 7 bases. CDR1 is MDHEN, CDR2 SYDVKM, per germline. Trimming took 6 bases from V and 7 from J; bases not matched to a gene: 9. The CDR3 extends over 15 amino acids. The CDR3 DNA is TGTGCCAGCAGACCACAGGGGTTGGTGAATTCACCCCTCCACTTT. This encodes CASRPQGLVNSPLHF.